These T cell receptor beta chains were read from a single sample in a study of vaccination and CD4 T cells after COVID-19. TCRdb itself ran the PCR reads through MiXCR, one entry per CDR3 protein. The sample includes about 9,400 distinct CDR3 sequences, around 33% seen only once; the top ten take around 21%. No antigen is known for these receptors. Input material: CD4+ T cells from blood, cultured in vitro. These receptors came from a human donor in good health. The CDR3 runs from the conserved cysteine through the conserved F or W. The D gene is left open where the match is weak. The size of a clone is reported for some rows only, either as once, few or many, or as a class for expanded clones.

CDR3aa: CASSYSPRMAGAYEQYF
CDR3nt: TGTGCCAGCAGTTACTCCCCGAGAATGGCGGGAGCTTACGAGCAGTACTTC
abundance: -
v_gene: TRBV6-5
j_gene: TRBJ2-7
d_gene: TRBD2

CDR3aa: CASSRRPGLNTDTQYF
CDR3nt: TGTGCCAGCAGCCGGCGCCCGGGACTAAACACAGATACGCAGTATTTT
abundance: -
v_gene: TRBV7-3
j_gene: TRBJ2-3
d_gene: TRBD2

CDR3aa: CASSLNGGPIMNTEAFF
CDR3nt: TGTGCCAGCAGTTTAAACGGGGGGCCTATCATGAACACTGAAGCTTTCTTT
abundance: few
v_gene: TRBV28
j_gene: TRBJ1-1
d_gene: -

CDR3aa: CASRQGNIYEQYF
CDR3nt: TGTGCCAGCAGACAGGGAAATATCTACGAGCAGTACTTC
abundance: once
v_gene: TRBV12-3/TRBV12-4
j_gene: TRBJ2-7
d_gene: -

CDR3aa: CATSDSQGGNSPLHF
CDR3nt: TGTGCCACCAGTGATTCGCAAGGTGGTAATTCACCCCTCCACTTT
abundance: medium-sized
v_gene: TRBV24-1
j_gene: TRBJ1-6
d_gene: -

CDR3aa: CASSYSGSSLDVYEQYF
CDR3nt: TGTGCCAGCAGCTATTCCGGCTCCTCTTTGGACGTCTACGAGCAGTACTTC
abundance: -
v_gene: TRBV7-6
j_gene: TRBJ2-7
d_gene: -

CDR3aa: CASSLRQGDEKLFF
CDR3nt: TGTGCCAGCAGTTTAAGACAGGGGGACGAAAAACTGTTTTTT
abundance: -
v_gene: TRBV28
j_gene: TRBJ1-4
d_gene: TRBD1

CDR3aa: CASSLPPRLAGNTDTQYF
CDR3nt: TGTGCCAGCAGCTTACCCCCCCGACTAGCGGGAAACACAGATACGCAGTATTTT
abundance: -
v_gene: TRBV7-9
j_gene: TRBJ2-3
d_gene: TRBD2

CDR3aa: CATSRDRYRGHDYTF
CDR3nt: TGTGCCACCAGCAGAGATCGGTACAGGGGGCACGACTACACCTTC
abundance: -
v_gene: TRBV15
j_gene: TRBJ1-2
d_gene: TRBD1

CDR3aa: CSARSAGGTGELFF
CDR3nt: TGCAGTGCTAGATCGGCGGGAGGGACCGGGGAGCTGTTTTTT
abundance: few
v_gene: TRBV20-1
j_gene: TRBJ2-2
d_gene: TRBD2

CDR3aa: CASSSGGQETQYF
CDR3nt: TGTGCCAGCAGCTCTGGAGGCCAAGAGACCCAGTACTTC
abundance: few
v_gene: TRBV7-3
j_gene: TRBJ2-5
d_gene: -

CDR3aa: CASSLSRGTFNYGYTF
CDR3nt: TGTGCCAGCAGCTTAAGTAGGGGGACATTCAACTATGGCTACACCTTC
abundance: -
v_gene: TRBV7-9
j_gene: TRBJ1-2
d_gene: -

CDR3aa: CASRTRTGELFF
CDR3nt: TGTGCCAGTAGAACCCGGACCGGGGAGCTGTTTTTT
abundance: -
v_gene: TRBV19
j_gene: TRBJ2-2
d_gene: -

CDR3aa: CASLLSGGRLAGANVLTF
CDR3nt: TGTGCCAGCCTATTATCAGGGGGTAGATTAGCTGGGGCCAACGTCCTGACTTTC
abundance: few
v_gene: TRBV6-1
j_gene: TRBJ2-6
d_gene: TRBD1

CDR3aa: CASSYRRTGAYEQYF
CDR3nt: TGTGCCAGCAGCTATCGACGGACAGGGGCCTACGAGCAGTACTTC
abundance: once
v_gene: TRBV6-1
j_gene: TRBJ2-7
d_gene: TRBD1

CDR3aa: CASSIWGTGTSGELFF
CDR3nt: TGCGCCAGCAGCATATGGGGGACAGGGACTTCCGGGGAGCTGTTTTTT
abundance: -
v_gene: TRBV5-1
j_gene: TRBJ2-2
d_gene: TRBD1

CDR3aa: CSARVPPYEQYF
CDR3nt: TGCAGTGCTAGAGTCCCCCCCTACGAGCAGTACTTC
abundance: -
v_gene: TRBV20-1
j_gene: TRBJ2-7
d_gene: -

CDR3aa: CASSPWTATGELFF
CDR3nt: TGCGCCAGCAGCCCATGGACTGCTACCGGGGAGCTGTTTTTT
abundance: -
v_gene: TRBV4-1
j_gene: TRBJ2-2
d_gene: -

CDR3aa: CACSGANVLTF
CDR3nt: TGTGCCTGTTCTGGGGCCAACGTCCTGACTTTC
abundance: few
v_gene: TRBV19
j_gene: TRBJ2-6
d_gene: -

CDR3aa: CASSRTAEGEQYF
CDR3nt: TGCGCCAGCAGCCGGACAGCCGAAGGGGAGCAGTACTTC
abundance: -
v_gene: TRBV5-1
j_gene: TRBJ2-7
d_gene: -

CDR3aa: CASSLQGWTEAFF
CDR3nt: TGTGCCAGCAGCCTACAGGGTTGGACTGAAGCTTTCTTT
abundance: once
v_gene: TRBV14
j_gene: TRBJ1-1
d_gene: -

CDR3aa: CASSRGGTGGDQPQHF
CDR3nt: TGTGCCAGCAGCCGAGGCGGGACAGGGGGCGACCAGCCCCAGCATTTT
abundance: medium-sized
v_gene: TRBV6-1
j_gene: TRBJ1-5
d_gene: TRBD1

CDR3aa: CASSLTGQGLRVEQYF
CDR3nt: TGTGCCAGCAGTTTAACGGGACAGGGTCTACGAGTTGAGCAGTACTTC
abundance: few
v_gene: TRBV28
j_gene: TRBJ2-7
d_gene: TRBD1

CDR3aa: CATGVGGDSPLHF
CDR3nt: TGTGCCACAGGGGTGGGGGGCGATTCACCCCTCCACTTT
abundance: few
v_gene: TRBV28
j_gene: TRBJ1-6
d_gene: -

CDR3aa: CASSIREGADTEAFF
CDR3nt: TGTGCCAGTAGTATAAGGGAGGGGGCCGACACTGAAGCTTTCTTT
abundance: -
v_gene: TRBV19
j_gene: TRBJ1-1
d_gene: TRBD1

CDR3aa: CSAGGHGQVTPQPQHF
CDR3nt: TGCAGTGCGGGGGGCCATGGACAGGTCACACCTCAGCCCCAGCATTTT
abundance: few
v_gene: TRBV20-1
j_gene: TRBJ1-5
d_gene: TRBD1

CDR3aa: CASSSGTGDYSNQPQHF
CDR3nt: TGTGCCAGCAGCTCCGGGACAGGGGATTATAGCAATCAGCCCCAGCATTTT
abundance: few
v_gene: TRBV7-9
j_gene: TRBJ1-5
d_gene: TRBD1

CDR3aa: CASSTRRRRTDTQYF
CDR3nt: TGTGCCAGCAGTACCCGACGGCGTCGCACAGATACGCAGTATTTT
abundance: -
v_gene: TRBV28
j_gene: TRBJ2-3
d_gene: -

CDR3aa: CASRAGLASVGFF
CDR3nt: TGTGCCAGCAGGGCGGGACTAGCTTCGGTTGGGTTCTTC
abundance: -
v_gene: TRBV28
j_gene: TRBJ2-1
d_gene: TRBD2

CDR3aa: CASSEHSLSYEQYF
CDR3nt: TGTGCCAGCAGTGAGCACAGCTTGTCCTACGAGCAGTACTTC
abundance: -
v_gene: TRBV2
j_gene: TRBJ2-7
d_gene: -

CDR3aa: CASSLRASRGPETQYF
CDR3nt: TGTGCCAGCAGCTTAAGAGCGTCCAGGGGGCCAGAGACCCAGTACTTC
abundance: few
v_gene: TRBV7-8
j_gene: TRBJ2-5
d_gene: TRBD1

CDR3aa: CASSLGGSGDYGYTF
CDR3nt: TGTGCTAGCAGCTTAGGTGGTTCGGGAGACTATGGCTACACCTTC
abundance: -
v_gene: TRBV11-2
j_gene: TRBJ1-2
d_gene: -

CDR3aa: CSVEEGGRGNTQYF
CDR3nt: TGCAGCGTTGAAGAAGGGGGGCGGGGAAATACGCAGTATTTT
abundance: once
v_gene: TRBV29-1
j_gene: TRBJ2-3
d_gene: -

CDR3aa: CASSSKQGNEQYF
CDR3nt: TGTGCCAGCAGTTCCAAACAGGGAAACGAGCAGTACTTC
abundance: -
v_gene: TRBV6-5
j_gene: TRBJ2-7
d_gene: -

CDR3aa: CSAREDSSTDTQYF
CDR3nt: TGCAGTGCTAGAGAGGACTCCAGCACAGATACGCAGTATTTT
abundance: few
v_gene: TRBV20-1
j_gene: TRBJ2-3
d_gene: -

CDR3aa: CASSPRVDSYGYTF
CDR3nt: TGTGCCAGCAGCCCGCGGGTCGATTCCTATGGCTACACCTTC
abundance: -
v_gene: TRBV7-8
j_gene: TRBJ1-2
d_gene: -

CDR3aa: CASSSQTSGSTDTQYF
CDR3nt: TGTGCCAGCAGCTCTCAGACTAGCGGGAGCACAGATACGCAGTATTTT
abundance: -
v_gene: TRBV11-2
j_gene: TRBJ2-3
d_gene: TRBD2

CDR3aa: CASRDTGGLSGTEAFF
CDR3nt: TGTGCCAGCAGGGACACAGGGGGCTTGAGCGGAACTGAAGCTTTCTTT
abundance: few
v_gene: TRBV25-1
j_gene: TRBJ1-1
d_gene: TRBD1

CDR3aa: CAWSRVNEQFF
CDR3nt: TGTGCCTGGAGCAGGGTCAATGAGCAGTTCTTC
abundance: -
v_gene: TRBV30
j_gene: TRBJ2-1
d_gene: -

CDR3aa: CASSPGRATYNEQFF
CDR3nt: TGTGCCAGCTCACCAGGGCGGGCGACCTACAATGAGCAGTTCTTC
abundance: -
v_gene: TRBV18
j_gene: TRBJ2-1
d_gene: -

CDR3aa: CASSGTRNTIYF
CDR3nt: TGTGCCAGCAGTGGGACCAGAAACACCATATATTTT
abundance: -
v_gene: TRBV6-1
j_gene: TRBJ1-3
d_gene: -

CDR3aa: CATSDFWASGGEDTQYF
CDR3nt: TGTGCCACCAGTGATTTTTGGGCGAGCGGGGGAGAAGATACGCAGTATTTT
abundance: -
v_gene: TRBV24-1
j_gene: TRBJ2-3
d_gene: TRBD2

CDR3aa: CASSLTSGKETQYF
CDR3nt: TGCGCCAGCAGCTTGACTAGCGGGAAAGAGACCCAGTACTTC
abundance: -
v_gene: TRBV5-1
j_gene: TRBJ2-5
d_gene: TRBD2

CDR3aa: CASSLLWNTEAFF
CDR3nt: TGTGCCAGCAGCTTATTGTGGAACACTGAAGCTTTCTTT
abundance: few
v_gene: TRBV7-2
j_gene: TRBJ1-1
d_gene: -

CDR3aa: CASSGWSLEQFF
CDR3nt: TGTGCCAGCAGTGGCTGGTCCTTGGAACAGTTCTTC
abundance: -
v_gene: TRBV6-2/TRBV6-3
j_gene: TRBJ2-1
d_gene: -

CDR3aa: CASRPMQGVAEAFF
CDR3nt: TGTGCCAGCAGACCTATGCAGGGGGTCGCTGAAGCTTTCTTT
abundance: few
v_gene: TRBV7-2
j_gene: TRBJ1-1
d_gene: TRBD1

CDR3aa: CSAFVLPYEQYF
CDR3nt: TGCAGTGCTTTCGTACTCCCCTACGAGCAGTACTTC
abundance: -
v_gene: TRBV20-1
j_gene: TRBJ2-7
d_gene: -

CDR3aa: CSVAGQGAVGYTF
CDR3nt: TGCAGCGTTGCGGGACAGGGGGCAGTAGGCTACACCTTC
abundance: few
v_gene: TRBV29-1
j_gene: TRBJ1-2
d_gene: TRBD1